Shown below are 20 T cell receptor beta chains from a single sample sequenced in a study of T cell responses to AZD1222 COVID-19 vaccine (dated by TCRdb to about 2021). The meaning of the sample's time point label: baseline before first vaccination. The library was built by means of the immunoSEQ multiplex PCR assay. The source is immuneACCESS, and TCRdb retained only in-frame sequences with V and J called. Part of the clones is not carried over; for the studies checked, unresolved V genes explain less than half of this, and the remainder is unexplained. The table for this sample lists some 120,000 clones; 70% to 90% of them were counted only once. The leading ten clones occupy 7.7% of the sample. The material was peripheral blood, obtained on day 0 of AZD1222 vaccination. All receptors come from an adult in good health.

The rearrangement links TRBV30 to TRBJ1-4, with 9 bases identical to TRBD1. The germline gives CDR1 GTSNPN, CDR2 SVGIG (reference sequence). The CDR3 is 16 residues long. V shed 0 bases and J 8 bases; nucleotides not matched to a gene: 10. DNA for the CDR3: TGTGCCTGGAGTGTACGGCTGACAGGGGGTTGGGAAAAACTGTTTTTT. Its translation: CAWSVRLTGGWEKLFF.

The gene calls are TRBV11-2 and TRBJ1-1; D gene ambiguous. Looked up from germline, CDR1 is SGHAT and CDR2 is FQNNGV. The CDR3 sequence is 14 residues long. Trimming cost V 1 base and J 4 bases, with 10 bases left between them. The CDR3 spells CASSLARISTEAFF. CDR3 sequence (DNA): TGTGCCAGCAGCTTAGCTCGGATATCCACTGAAGCTTTCTTT. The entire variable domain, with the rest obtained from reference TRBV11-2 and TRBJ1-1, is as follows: EAGVAQSPRYKIIEKRQSVAFWCNPISGHATLYWYQQILGQGPKLLIQFQNNGVVDDSQLPKDRFSAERLKGVDSTLKIQPAKLEDSAVYLCASSLARISTEAFFGQGTRLTVV.

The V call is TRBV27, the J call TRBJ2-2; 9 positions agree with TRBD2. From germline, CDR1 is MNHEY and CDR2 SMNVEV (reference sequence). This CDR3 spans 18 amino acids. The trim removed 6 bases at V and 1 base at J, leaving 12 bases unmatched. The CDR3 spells CASRADWRGGWNTGELFF. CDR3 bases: TGTGCCAGCAGGGCCGATTGGCGGGGGGGCTGGAACACCGGGGAGCTGTTTTTT.

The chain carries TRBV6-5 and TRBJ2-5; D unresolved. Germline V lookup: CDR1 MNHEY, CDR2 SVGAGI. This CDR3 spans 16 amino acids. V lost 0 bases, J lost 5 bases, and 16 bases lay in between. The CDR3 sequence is CASSYSIGGIGETQYF. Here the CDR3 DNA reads TGTGCCAGCAGTTACTCGATAGGCGGAATCGGGGAGACCCAGTACTTC.

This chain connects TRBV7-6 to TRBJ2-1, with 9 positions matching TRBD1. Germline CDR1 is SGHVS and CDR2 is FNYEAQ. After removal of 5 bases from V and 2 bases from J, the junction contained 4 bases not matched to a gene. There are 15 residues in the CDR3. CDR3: CASSRGQGAYNEQFF. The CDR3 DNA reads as TGTGCCAGCAGCCGGGGACAGGGAGCCTACAATGAGCAGTTCTTC.

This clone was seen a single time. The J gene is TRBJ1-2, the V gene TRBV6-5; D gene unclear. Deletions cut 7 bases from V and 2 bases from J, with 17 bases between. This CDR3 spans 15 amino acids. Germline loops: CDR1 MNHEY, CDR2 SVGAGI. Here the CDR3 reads CASIPSPTQNYGYTF. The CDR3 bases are TGTGCCAGCATACCAAGCCCCACTCAAAACTATGGCTACACCTTC.

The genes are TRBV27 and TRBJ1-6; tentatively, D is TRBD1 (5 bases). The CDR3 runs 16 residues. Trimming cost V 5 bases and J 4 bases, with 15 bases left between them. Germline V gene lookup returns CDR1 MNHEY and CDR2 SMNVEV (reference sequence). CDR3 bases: TGTGCCAGCAGTCCCTTTTCCCAGGGATATAATTCACCCCTCCACTTT. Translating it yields CASSPFSQGYNSPLHF.

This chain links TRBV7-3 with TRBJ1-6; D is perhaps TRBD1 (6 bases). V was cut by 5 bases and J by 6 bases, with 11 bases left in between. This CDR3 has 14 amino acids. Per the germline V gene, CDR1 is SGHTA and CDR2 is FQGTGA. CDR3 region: CASSHGQPNSPLHF. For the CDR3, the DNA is TGTGCCAGCAGCCATGGACAGCCTAATTCACCCCTCCACTTT. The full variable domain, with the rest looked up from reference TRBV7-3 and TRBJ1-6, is GAGVSQTPSNKVTEKGKYVELRCDPISGHTALYWYRQSLGQGPEFLIYFQGTGAADDSGLPNDRFFAVRPEGSVSTLKIQRTERGDSAVYLCASSHGQPNSPLHFGNGTRLTVT.

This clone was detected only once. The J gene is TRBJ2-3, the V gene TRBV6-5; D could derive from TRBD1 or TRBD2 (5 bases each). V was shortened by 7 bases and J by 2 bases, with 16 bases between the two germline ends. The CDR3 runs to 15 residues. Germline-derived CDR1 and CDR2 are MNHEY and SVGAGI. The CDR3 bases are TGTGCCAGCATACCCGGGGCTAGAGACACAGATACGCAGTATTTT. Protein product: CASIPGARDTDTQYF.

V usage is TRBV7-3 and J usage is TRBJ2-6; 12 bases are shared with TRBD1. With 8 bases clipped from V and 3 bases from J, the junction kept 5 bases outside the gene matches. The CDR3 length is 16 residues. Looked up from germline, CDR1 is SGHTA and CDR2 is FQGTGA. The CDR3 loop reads CASRGQGAFGANVLTF. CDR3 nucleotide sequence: TGTGCCAGCCGGGGACAGGGGGCTTTTGGGGCCAACGTCCTGACTTTC.

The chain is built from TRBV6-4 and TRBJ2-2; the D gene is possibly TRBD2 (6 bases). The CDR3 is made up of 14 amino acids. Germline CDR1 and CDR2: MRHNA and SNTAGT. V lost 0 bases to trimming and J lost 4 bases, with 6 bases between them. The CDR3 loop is CASSDSGGTGELFF. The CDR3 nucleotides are TGTGCCAGCAGTGACTCCGGGGGCACCGGGGAGCTGTTTTTT.

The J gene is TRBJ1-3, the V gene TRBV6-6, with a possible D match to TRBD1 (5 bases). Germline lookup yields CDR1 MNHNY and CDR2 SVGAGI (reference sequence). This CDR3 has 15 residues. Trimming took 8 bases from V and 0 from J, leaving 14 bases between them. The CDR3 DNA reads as TGTGCCAGCGTGGGGGGGGAGAGCTCTGGAAACACCATATATTTT. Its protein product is CASVGGESSGNTIYF.

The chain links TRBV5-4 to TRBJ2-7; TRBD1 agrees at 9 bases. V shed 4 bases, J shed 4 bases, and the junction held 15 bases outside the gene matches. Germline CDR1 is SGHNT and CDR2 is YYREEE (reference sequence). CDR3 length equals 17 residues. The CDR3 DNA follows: TGTGCCAGCAGCCAAAGGTGGGGACAGGGAGTGGGTTACGAGCAGTACTTC. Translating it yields CASSQRWGQGVGYEQYF.

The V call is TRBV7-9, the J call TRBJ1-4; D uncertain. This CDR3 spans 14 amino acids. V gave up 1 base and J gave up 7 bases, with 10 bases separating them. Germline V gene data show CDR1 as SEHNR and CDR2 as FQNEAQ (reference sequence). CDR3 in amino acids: CASSLGFGIEKLFF. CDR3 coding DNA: TGTGCCAGCAGCTTAGGCTTCGGCATTGAAAAACTGTTTTTT. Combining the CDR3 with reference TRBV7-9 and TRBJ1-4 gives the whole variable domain DTGVSQNPRHKITKRGQNVTFRCDPISEHNRLYWYRQTLGQGPEFLTYFQNEAQLEKSRLLSDRFSAERPKGSFSTLEIQRTEQGDSAMYLCASSLGFGIEKLFFGSGTQLSVL.

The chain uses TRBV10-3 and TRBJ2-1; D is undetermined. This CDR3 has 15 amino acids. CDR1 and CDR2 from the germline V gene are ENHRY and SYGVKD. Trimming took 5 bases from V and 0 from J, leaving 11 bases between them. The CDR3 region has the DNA TGTGCCATCAGTCAAACTGCGGCCTCCTACAATGAGCAGTTCTTC. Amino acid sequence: CAISQTAASYNEQFF.

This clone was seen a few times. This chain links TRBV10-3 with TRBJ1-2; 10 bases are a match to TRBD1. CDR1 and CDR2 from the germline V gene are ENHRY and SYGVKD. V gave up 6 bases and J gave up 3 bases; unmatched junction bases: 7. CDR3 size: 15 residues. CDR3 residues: CAIRTDRGHDYGYTF. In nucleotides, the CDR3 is TGTGCCATCAGGACCGACAGGGGGCATGACTATGGCTACACCTTC.

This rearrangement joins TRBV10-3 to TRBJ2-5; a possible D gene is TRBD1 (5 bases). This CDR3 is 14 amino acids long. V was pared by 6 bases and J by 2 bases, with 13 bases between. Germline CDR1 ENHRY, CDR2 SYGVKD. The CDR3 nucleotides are TGTGCCATCAGCACCCTAGGGGTTCAAGAGACCCAGTACTTC. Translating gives CAISTLGVQETQYF.

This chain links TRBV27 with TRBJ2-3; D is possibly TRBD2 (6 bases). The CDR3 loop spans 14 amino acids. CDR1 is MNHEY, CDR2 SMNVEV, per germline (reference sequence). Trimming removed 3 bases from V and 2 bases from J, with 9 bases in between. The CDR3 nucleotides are TGTGCCAGCAGTTTCGGACTACCCACAGATACGCAGTATTTT. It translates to CASSFGLPTDTQYF.

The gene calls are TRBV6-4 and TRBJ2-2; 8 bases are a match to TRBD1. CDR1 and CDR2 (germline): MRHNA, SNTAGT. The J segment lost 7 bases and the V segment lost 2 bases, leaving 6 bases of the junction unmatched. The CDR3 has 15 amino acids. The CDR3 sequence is CASSDGQGEVGELFF. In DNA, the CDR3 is TGTGCCAGCAGTGACGGACAGGGAGAGGTCGGGGAGCTGTTTTTT.

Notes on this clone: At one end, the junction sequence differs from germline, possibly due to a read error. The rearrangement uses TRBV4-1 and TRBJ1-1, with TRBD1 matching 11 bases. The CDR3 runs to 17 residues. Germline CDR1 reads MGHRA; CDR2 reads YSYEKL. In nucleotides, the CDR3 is TGCGCCAGCAGCCGAACAGGGACAGGGGGTTCGAACGCTGAAGCTTTCTTT. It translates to CASSRTGTGGSNAEAFF.